This T cell receptor beta chain came from a study of T cell responses to AZD1222 COVID-19 vaccine. Study-level information: Investigators merged groups given second doses at roughly 4 or roughly 12 weeks. Overall study findings and caveats: The number of AZD1222 recipients seropositive at baseline was only six. Scientists sampled the repertoires only once the peak T cell response had passed. Donors were mostly white British, more females; clonal diversity possibly underestimated.

The assay was immunoSEQ multiplex PCR, and TCRdb's table has in-frame clones only and misses some. This repertoire shows more than 85,000 clones, around nine tenths found once; its top ten account for 17%. The CDR3 is 14 residues long. V was pared by 7 bases and J by 0 bases, with 3 bases of the junction left unmatched. In germline, CDR1 is MDHEN, CDR2 SYDVKM. Concerning this clone: The antigen is undetermined.

This sequence was found in an adult in good health. The rearrangement uses TRBV28 and TRBJ1-5, with TRBD1 matching over 7 bases. This specimen was peripheral blood, taken on day 0 of AZD1222 vaccination. The CDR3 nucleotides are TGTGCCAGCATCCCAGGGGGTAGCAATCAGCCCCAGCATTTT. Amino acid sequence: CASIPGGSNQPQHF.